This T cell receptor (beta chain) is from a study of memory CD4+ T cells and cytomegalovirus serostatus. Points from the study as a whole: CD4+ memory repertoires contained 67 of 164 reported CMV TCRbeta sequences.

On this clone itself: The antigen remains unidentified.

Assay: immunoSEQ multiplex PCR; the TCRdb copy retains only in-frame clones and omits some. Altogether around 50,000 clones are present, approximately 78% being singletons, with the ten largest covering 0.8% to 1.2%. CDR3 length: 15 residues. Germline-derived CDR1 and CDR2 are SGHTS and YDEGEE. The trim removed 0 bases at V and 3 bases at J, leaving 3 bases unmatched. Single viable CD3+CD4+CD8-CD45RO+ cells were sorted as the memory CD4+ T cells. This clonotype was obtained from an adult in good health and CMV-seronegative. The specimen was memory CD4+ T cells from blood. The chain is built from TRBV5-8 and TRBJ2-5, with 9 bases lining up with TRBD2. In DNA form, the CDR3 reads TGTGCCAGCAGCTTGGGACTAGCGGAGGAAGAGACCCAGTACTTC. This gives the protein CASSLGLAEEETQYF.